This T cell receptor beta chain was sequenced for a study of shared clonotypes between healthy human individuals. Study results and caveats: Among donors, clonotype sharing was expected to be affected by sequencing depth. Naive CD4 clonotype sharing across a few donors was about 5.3%.

On this clone: What it recognizes is unknown. Other DNA sequences in this sample translate to the same CDR3.

About 30,000 T cell genomes (approximately 180 ng DNA) went into each sorted-subset replicate. Measured with immunoSEQ multiplex PCR; TCRdb has only the in-frame clones, and not every one. This sample yields over 2 million clones, of which just under 95% are seen a single time; about 1.1% belongs to the top ten. It was CD45RO-negative cells, positively selected for CCR7, that made up naive CD8 cells, with terminally differentiated effector memory CD45RA+ cells excluded. Nashville, Tennessee was home to all donors, each a Caucasian adult. The sequencing sample was made of naive CD8+ T cells sorted from blood. The TCR comes from a man between 18 and 35 years old in good health.

In nucleotides, the CDR3 is TGTGCCAGCAGTGAAGCACGGGTCTACGAGCAGTACTTC. Amino acid sequence: CASSEARVYEQYF. The rearrangement joins TRBV6-1 to TRBJ2-7; D not certain. Looked up from germline, CDR1 is MNHNS and CDR2 is SASEGT. The CDR3 has 13 residues. Trimming left V 0 bases short and J 3 bases short, with 6 bases between.